The 27 T cell receptor beta chains below come from one sample, sequenced in a study of long-term antiretroviral therapy in people with HIV. The assay, immunoSEQ v3.0, was run at survey level. Data came from immunoSEQ multiplex PCR; TCRdb stores just in-frame clones and leaves some out. The sample yields about 8,600 clones, nearly 80% seen once. Specimen: unsorted PBMCs, collected 0.6 years before starting antiretroviral therapy. These receptors all stem from a man aged 35-49 years with HIV.

This chain links TRBV4-1 with TRBJ1-5; 9 nucleotides match TRBD1. J gave up 8 bases and V 4 bases, and 6 bases lay outside the gene matches. The CDR3 contains 14 residues. CDR1 and CDR2 from the germline V gene are MGHRA and YSYEKL. CDR3 in amino acids: CASSLQGAPEPQHF. The CDR3, as DNA: TGCGCCAGCAGCCTACAGGGGGCTCCGGAGCCCCAGCATTTT.

This sequence joins TRBV6-5 and TRBJ2-7; no definite D call. The CDR3 loop spans 14 amino acids. V lost 2 bases and J 4 bases, leaving 12 bases between the germline ends. The germline V gene has CDR1 MNHEY and CDR2 SVGAGI. CDR3 DNA: TGTGCCAGCAGTTACGGCTCCGGGTTATACGAGCAGTACTTC. It codes for CASSYGSGLYEQYF.

The CDR3 region is CASSLDNHEQYF. The CDR3 DNA follows: TGTGCCAGCAGCCTCGACAACCACGAGCAGTACTTC. The chain joins TRBV7-9 to TRBJ2-7; no clear D. Trimming removed 5 bases from V and 5 bases from J, with 10 bases in between. Germline V lookup: CDR1 SEHNR, CDR2 FQNEAQ (reference sequence). The length of the CDR3 is 12 residues.

CDR3 protein: CAISETPAGFQNTEAFF. The CDR3 DNA is TGTGCCATCAGTGAGACCCCCGCCGGCTTCCAGAACACTGAAGCTTTCTTT. This chain joins TRBV10-3 and TRBJ1-1; no firm D call. CDR1 is ENHRY and CDR2 is SYGVKD in the germline V gene. With 2 bases removed from V and 1 base from J, the gap between germline ends came to 17 bases. The CDR3 is 17 amino acids.

The gene calls are TRBV2 and TRBJ1-2, with unresolved D. Between the trimmed V and J ends, which lost 7 bases and 4 bases, there was a span of 13 bases. This CDR3 is built from 13 residues. Germline values: CDR1 SNHLY, CDR2 FYNNEI. The CDR3 sequence is CASKGRELYGYTF. As DNA, the CDR3 is TGTGCCAGCAAAGGAAGGGAACTCTATGGCTACACCTTC.

V gene TRBV7-2 combines with J gene TRBJ1-6, with TRBD1 as a possible D gene (6 bases). The CDR3 has 15 amino acids. Germline values: CDR1 SGHTA, CDR2 FQGNSA. V was clipped by 5 bases and J by 5 bases, with 13 bases between them. The CDR3 nucleotides read TGTGCCAGCAGCCAATTACAGGGAAATAATTCACCCCTCCACTTT. It translates to CASSQLQGNNSPLHF.

This clone was detected only a few times. The rearrangement links TRBV7-3 to TRBJ1-1; 7 positions agree with TRBD1. The CDR3 extends over 13 amino acids. The V gene end was trimmed by 4 bases and the J gene end by 2 bases; junction bases not matched to a gene: 1. CDR1 SGHTA and CDR2 FQGTGA come from the germline V gene. CDR3 protein: CASSSGGNTEAFF. For the CDR3, the DNA is TGTGCCAGCAGCTCAGGGGGAAACACTGAAGCTTTCTTT.

This clone has just a few counts. V is TRBV18 and J is TRBJ2-7, with 7 bases aligning to TRBD1. The CDR3 has 13 amino acids. Germline CDR1 KGHSH, CDR2 LQKENI. With 5 bases clipped from V and 3 bases from J, the junction kept 4 bases outside the gene matches. The CDR3 sequence: CASSGDRDYEQYF. As DNA, the CDR3 is TGTGCCAGCTCAGGTGACAGGGACTACGAGCAGTACTTC.

The chain joins TRBV7-2 to TRBJ1-3; 7 bases map to TRBD1. The CDR3 is made up of 18 amino acids. V lost 5 bases and J lost 3; bases outside the gene matches: 16. In germline, CDR1 is SGHTA, CDR2 FQGNSA. DNA of the CDR3: TGTGCCAGCAGCCGCACTTTCTTGAGGGCAGGGGGTGGAAACACCATATATTTT. It codes for CASSRTFLRAGGGNTIYF. Supplemented by reference TRBV7-2 and TRBJ1-3, the full variable domain reads GAGVSQSPSNKVTEKGKDVELRCDPISGHTALYWYRQSLGQGLEFLIYFQGNSAPDKSGLPSDRFSAERTGGSVSTLTIQRTQQEDSAVYLCASSRTFLRAGGGNTIYFGEGSWLTVV.

This clone was seen only once. V is TRBV15 and J is TRBJ1-2; D gene uncertain. The germline V and J ends were trimmed by 0 bases and 7 bases, with 12 bases remaining between them. The CDR3 consists of 14 residues. Germline lookup yields CDR1 LNHNV and CDR2 YYDKDF (reference sequence). CDR3 bases: TGTGCCACCAGCAGAGATATAGGGCTGGGTGGCTACACCTTC. Protein sequence: CATSRDIGLGGYTF.

The V call is TRBV30, the J call TRBJ1-3, with 8 bases identical to TRBD1. V shed 1 base and J 5 bases; nucleotides not matched to a gene: 1. Germline V gives CDR1 GTSNPN, CDR2 SVGIG (reference sequence). The CDR3 is made up of 13 amino acids. CDR3 sequence (DNA): TGTGCCTGGAGTGGACAGGGGAGAAACACCATATATTTT. Translation gives CAWSGQGRNTIYF.

The chain couples TRBV2 to TRBJ1-1; D call uncertain. This CDR3 has 13 amino acids. Trimming pared 5 bases from V and 7 bases from J, leaving 14 bases between. The germline V gene encodes CDR1 SNHLY and CDR2 FYNNEI. CDR3 loop: CASSSARTDEAFF. The CDR3 DNA follows: TGTGCCAGCAGTTCGGCTCGGACGGATGAAGCTTTCTTT.

The chain carries TRBV10-3 and TRBJ1-5; D gene ambiguous. The CDR3 totals 12 residues. V lost 6 bases, J lost 3 bases, and 6 bases lay in between. CDR1 is ENHRY, CDR2 SYGVKD, per germline. The CDR3: CAISDLNQPQHF. For the CDR3, the DNA is TGTGCCATCAGCGACCTCAATCAGCCCCAGCATTTT.

The CDR3 coding sequence is TGCGCCAGCAGCTTGGGACCTCTTGGGGGAAGCTCCTACGAGCAGTACTTC. It specifies CASSLGPLGGSSYEQYF. The V call is TRBV5-1, the J call TRBJ2-7; the D call may be TRBD1 or TRBD2 (5 bases each). With 0 bases removed from V and 0 bases from J, the gap between germline ends came to 16 bases. Germline V lookup: CDR1 SGHRS, CDR2 YFSETQ. This CDR3 is built from 17 residues. Based on the CDR3 plus reference TRBV5-1 and TRBJ2-7, the full variable domain is KAGVTQTPRYLIKTRGQQVTLSCSPISGHRSVSWYQQTPGQGLQFLFEYFSETQRNKGNFPGRFSGRQFSNSRSEMNVSTLELGDSALYLCASSLGPLGGSSYEQYFGPGTRLTVT.

The V gene is TRBV4-1, the J gene TRBJ2-2; 8 bases match TRBD1. With V trimmed by 3 bases and J by 1 base, 10 bases remained unmatched. Germline V CDR1 and CDR2: MGHRA, YSYEKL. The CDR3 length is 18 residues. The CDR3 here is CASSQPRPGQVNTGELFF. Here the CDR3 DNA reads TGCGCCAGCAGCCAGCCCCGTCCGGGACAGGTGAACACCGGGGAGCTGTTTTTT.

The chain links TRBV11-2 to TRBJ1-2; maybe TRBD1 (6 bases). CDR3 size: 15 residues. The germline gives CDR1 SGHAT, CDR2 FQNNGV. V gave up 1 base and J gave up 8 bases, with 17 bases separating them. The DNA for the CDR3 is TGTGCCAGCAGCTTAGGACAGGTCGACCCCTCGGGCTACACCTTC. Its protein product is CASSLGQVDPSGYTF. The full variable domain, in which reference TRBV11-2 and TRBJ1-2 provide the parts outside the CDR3, is EAGVAQSPRYKIIEKRQSVAFWCNPISGHATLYWYQQILGQGPKLLIQFQNNGVVDDSQLPKDRFSAERLKGVDSTLKIQPAKLEDSAVYLCASSLGQVDPSGYTFGSGTRLTVV.

The chain employs TRBV7-9 and TRBJ2-1; D gene uncertain. Trimming cost V 5 bases and J 5 bases, with 16 bases left between them. Germline V gives CDR1 SEHNR, CDR2 FQNEAQ (reference sequence). The CDR3 contains 15 residues. The CDR3 sequence is CASSGRAEINNEQFF. Here the CDR3 DNA reads TGTGCCAGCAGCGGAAGGGCAGAAATAAACAATGAGCAGTTCTTC.

This sequence joins TRBV6-5 and TRBJ1-3, with 7 positions matching TRBD1. CDR3 length: 16 amino acids. Germline CDR1 is MNHEY and CDR2 is SVGAGI. V lost 2 bases to trimming and J lost 4 bases; unmatched junction nucleotides: 8. CDR3 nucleotide sequence: TGTGCCAGCAGTTACCTAGAGGGGGCGACGGGAAACACCATATATTTT. It encodes CASSYLEGATGNTIYF.

The rearrangement joins TRBV30 to TRBJ2-4; 7 nucleotides line up with TRBD2. This CDR3 contains 14 residues. V lost 0 bases to trimming and J lost 6 bases; unmatched junction nucleotides: 5. Germline CDR1 is GTSNPN and CDR2 is SVGIG (reference sequence). This chain's CDR3 is CAWSVPSGLNIQYF. CDR3 DNA: TGTGCCTGGAGTGTCCCTAGCGGTCTAAACATTCAGTACTTC. Full variable domain (missing parts from reference TRBV30 and TRBJ2-4): SQTIHQWPATLVQPVGSPLSLECTVEGTSNPNLYWYRQAAGRGLQLLFYSVGIGQISSEVPQNLSASRPQDRQFILSSKKLLLSDSGFYLCAWSVPSGLNIQYFGAGTRLSVL.

The rearrangement links TRBV5-8 to TRBJ2-5, with 11 nucleotides matching TRBD1. The CDR3 loop spans 16 amino acids. V trimming: 0 bases; J trimming: 7 bases; junction bases outside the gene matches: 8. The V gene's germline CDR1 is SGHTS and CDR2 YDEGEE. CDR3 bases: TGTGCCAGCAGCTTGGACTTGGACAGGGGGCTTGGGACCCAGTACTTC. It encodes CASSLDLDRGLGTQYF.

The chain is built from TRBV18 and TRBJ1-2, with D uncertain. Germline CDR1 is KGHSH and CDR2 is LQKENI. The V and J ends lost 2 bases and 1 base respectively, with 8 bases between them. CDR3 length: 14 residues. The CDR3 coding sequence is TGTGCCAGCTCACCAGATCTGCTTAACTATGGCTACACCTTC. Its translation: CASSPDLLNYGYTF.

V is TRBV5-8 and J is TRBJ2-7; no clear D gene. The CDR3 has 13 residues. Per the germline V gene, CDR1 is SGHTS and CDR2 is YDEGEE. Between the trimmed V and J ends, which lost 4 bases and 3 bases, there was a span of 11 bases. The CDR3 DNA sequence: TGTGCCAGCAGCACCGACCCTTTCTACGAGCAGTACTTC. Residues: CASSTDPFYEQYF.

The chain employs TRBV18 and TRBJ1-3; no clear D. The germline V gene encodes CDR1 KGHSH and CDR2 LQKENI. The ends were cut back, 6 bases at V and 0 bases at J, with 18 bases in the middle. This CDR3 has 17 amino acids. The CDR3 protein is CASSQDFAWSSGNTIYF. For the CDR3, the DNA is TGTGCCAGCTCCCAGGACTTCGCTTGGAGCTCTGGAAACACCATATATTTT.

The gene calls are TRBV27 and TRBJ1-1; D call uncertain. This CDR3 has 14 residues. CDR1 and CDR2 from the germline V gene are MNHEY and SMNVEV (reference sequence). V lost 1 base to trimming and J lost 4 bases, with 10 bases between them. The CDR3 sequence: CASSLFGPGTEAFF. The CDR3 DNA sequence: TGTGCCAGCAGTTTATTCGGGCCCGGCACTGAAGCTTTCTTT.

This clone was observed a handful of times. The CDR3 region is CASSPDRDRNQPQHF. For the CDR3, the DNA is TGTGCCAGCAGCCCAGACAGGGACCGCAATCAGCCCCAGCATTTT. The gene calls are TRBV2 and TRBJ1-5; 7 bases align to TRBD1. The J segment lost 2 bases and the V segment lost 6 bases, leaving 7 bases of the junction unmatched. The CDR3 has 15 residues. Germline CDR1 reads SNHLY; CDR2 reads FYNNEI.

V usage is TRBV29-1 and J usage is TRBJ2-1; 7 nucleotides align to TRBD1. This CDR3 region has 14 residues. Per germline, CDR1 SQVTM and CDR2 ANQGSEA. Trimming removed 4 bases from V and 0 bases from J; junction bases left unmatched: 3. The CDR3 sequence: CSVVWDSSYNEQFF. The CDR3 nucleotides are TGCAGCGTTGTATGGGACAGCTCCTACAATGAGCAGTTCTTC.

The chain has TRBV5-4 and TRBJ1-5, with D hard to call. The CDR3 is 14 amino acids. V was shortened by 3 bases and J by 0 bases, with 7 bases between the two germline ends. The germline gives CDR1 SGHNT, CDR2 YYREEE (reference sequence). The CDR3 protein is CASSWMGSNQPQHF. The DNA for the CDR3 is TGTGCCAGCAGCTGGATGGGTAGCAATCAGCCCCAGCATTTT.